One sample yielded the 9 T cell receptor beta chains listed below, sequenced in a study of T-cell reconstitution after alpha-beta-depleted transplantation in children. Unique molecular identifiers were incorporated when the TCRbeta library was constructed. Using its own MiXCR run on the PCR reads, TCRdb lists one record per CDR3 protein. The table shows some 600,000 distinct CDR3 sequences, with 10% to 15% occurring only once. The specimen was PBMCs, mostly from graft donor cells, collected 360 days after TCRalphabeta/CD19-depleted stem cell transplant. These receptors came from a male patient aged 10 to 17 who had a stem cell transplant for acute myeloid leukemia, so the T cells may come from the graft donor.

The gene calls are TRBV29-1 and TRBJ1-5; the D is unclear. Germline V lookup: CDR1 SQVTM, CDR2 ANQGSEA. This CDR3 spans 12 amino acids. V was shortened by 6 bases and J by 2 bases, with 8 bases between the two germline ends. CDR3 residues: CSVRVGNQPQHF. The CDR3 coding sequence is TGCAGCGTCCGGGTCGGCAATCAGCCCCAGCATTTT.

The V call is TRBV7-6, the J call TRBJ2-1, with 12 nucleotides matching TRBD2. Trimming cost V 5 bases and J 14 bases; bases outside gene matches: 7. CDR1 is SGHVS and CDR2 is FNYEAQ in the germline V gene. This CDR3 has 13 amino acids. CDR3 region: CASSPGLAGGEFF. As DNA, the CDR3 is TGTGCCAGCAGCCCGGGGCTAGCGGGAGGGGAGTTCTTC.

The CDR3 DNA follows: TGTGCCAGCAGTGACCCCCTGGGGGGTACGCAGTATTTT. Its protein is CASSDPLGGTQYF. The V gene is TRBV6-4, the J gene TRBJ2-3; D might be TRBD2 (6 bases). V lost 2 bases to trimming and J lost 8 bases, with 11 bases between them. CDR1 and CDR2 (germline): MRHNA, SNTAGT. CDR3 size: 13 residues.

This chain links TRBV7-9 with TRBJ1-6; 9 bases fit TRBD1. J was trimmed by 1 base and V by 3 bases; bases with no gene match: 4. Germline V gene data show CDR1 as SEHNR and CDR2 as FQNEAQ (reference sequence). The CDR3 sequence is 17 residues long. For the CDR3, the DNA is TGTGCCAGCAGCTTTTGGACAGGGGCGTCCTATAATTCACCCCTCCACTTT. Its translation: CASSFWTGASYNSPLHF.

This clonotype was seen many times. The chain combines TRBV27 with TRBJ2-5; D gene uncertain. The germline gives CDR1 MNHEY, CDR2 SMNVEV (reference sequence). The V end lost 6 bases, the J end lost 5 bases, and 10 bases lay between the germline ends. CDR3 length: 12 amino acids. The CDR3 is CASSHLRETQYF. DNA for the CDR3: TGTGCCAGCAGCCACCTTAGGGAGACCCAGTACTTC.

V gene TRBV19 combines with J gene TRBJ2-5, with TRBD1 matching 7 bases. Unmatched junction bases numbered 5, after V lost 7 bases and J lost 0 bases. This CDR3 has 14 residues. The germline V gene has CDR1 LNHDA and CDR2 SQIVND (reference sequence). In DNA, the CDR3 is TGTGCCAGTAATGGCAGGGGGTACCAAGAGACCCAGTACTTC. Its translation: CASNGRGYQETQYF.

This clonotype has ten or more counts. V usage is TRBV9 and J usage is TRBJ2-7, with unresolved D. The V and J ends lost 0 bases and 2 bases respectively, with 15 bases between them. The V gene's germline CDR1 is SGDLS and CDR2 YYNGEE. The CDR3 spans 16 residues. As DNA, the CDR3 is TGTGCCAGCAGCGTAGAGGTAACAGTGACTCCCTACGAGCAGTACTTC. Protein sequence: CASSVEVTVTPYEQYF.

The V and J genes are TRBV7-2 and TRBJ2-7; D call uncertain. V shed 5 bases and J shed 3 bases, with 8 bases lying between them. From germline, CDR1 is SGHTA and CDR2 FQGNSA. The CDR3 loop spans 12 amino acids. CDR3 sequence (DNA): TGTGCCAGCAGCCTAAACCTCTACGAGCAGTACTTC. Amino acid sequence: CASSLNLYEQYF.

This clonotype appeared a few times. V and J are TRBV7-9 and TRBJ2-7; TRBD1 matches 8 bases. CDR3 length equals 13 residues. Looked up from germline, CDR1 is SEHNR and CDR2 is FQNEAQ (reference sequence). After removal of 5 bases from V and 5 bases from J, the junction contained 5 bases not matched to a gene. DNA of the CDR3: TGTGCCAGCAGCCCCCGGACAGGGCACGAGCAGTACTTC. This gives the protein CASSPRTGHEQYF.